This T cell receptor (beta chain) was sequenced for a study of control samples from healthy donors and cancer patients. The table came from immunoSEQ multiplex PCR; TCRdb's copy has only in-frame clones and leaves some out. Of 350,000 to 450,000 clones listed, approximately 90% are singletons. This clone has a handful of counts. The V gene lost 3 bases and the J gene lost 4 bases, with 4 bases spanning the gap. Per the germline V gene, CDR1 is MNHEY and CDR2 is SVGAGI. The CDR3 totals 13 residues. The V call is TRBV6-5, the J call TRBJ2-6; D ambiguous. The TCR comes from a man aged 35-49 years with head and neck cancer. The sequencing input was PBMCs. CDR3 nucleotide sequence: TGTGCCAGCAGTTATGACGGGGCCAACGTCCTGACTTTC. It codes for CASSYDGANVLTF.